The source of this TCR beta chain is a study of blood T cell repertoires in COVID-19. The overall study: Samples of COVID-19 (acute and convalescent) were obtained from the United States, Italy and Spain.

V lost 0 bases to trimming and J lost 1 base, with 16 bases between them. The germline V gene has CDR1 SGHRS and CDR2 YFSETQ. This CDR3 spans 17 amino acids. In the original workflow: Reference gene primer amplification in the assay estimated nucleated cell counts. Only in-frame clones appear in the TCRdb table, and some are missing; sequencing was by immunoSEQ multiplex PCR. The D gene and trimming were derived from the DNA, and the V and J assignments and clone size from that table. The repertoire has about 40,000 clones, almost 95% of them found once; the top ten carry about 8.3%. The specimen was peripheral blood. The sequence came from a man in his fifties with active COVID-19. The chain recombines TRBV5-1 with TRBJ1-1; a possible D gene is TRBD1 (5 bases). CDR3 DNA: TGCGCCAGCAGCTTGGCCAACGGGGGACGTTCGAACACTGAAGCTTTCTTT. Translated: CASSLANGGRSNTEAFF.